This TCR beta chain derives from a study of blood T cell repertoires in COVID-19. Study at large: The samples span acute and convalescent COVID-19 from the United States, Italy and Spain. T cells, B-cell-depleted T cells, or PBMCs provided the cDNA or gDNA that served as material.

With respect to this clone: Other DNA sequences from this sample encode an identical CDR3 as well.

Measured with immunoSEQ multiplex PCR; TCRdb has only the in-frame clones, and not every one. The table records approximately 200,000 clones, about 80% of them present only once. The CDR3 runs to 15 residues. V lost 0 bases, J lost 3 bases, and 2 bases stayed unmatched. Germline CDR1 and CDR2: SGHTA and FQGTGA. This sequence was found in a human donor with acute or convalescent COVID-19. The donor label of this sample is uncertain. The material sequenced was peripheral blood. The J gene is TRBJ2-1, the V gene TRBV7-3, with TRBD2 matching over 7 bases. The CDR3 DNA reads as TGTGCCAGCAGCTTAACAAGCGGGGACTACAATGAGCAGTTCTTC. The encoded protein is CASSLTSGDYNEQFF.